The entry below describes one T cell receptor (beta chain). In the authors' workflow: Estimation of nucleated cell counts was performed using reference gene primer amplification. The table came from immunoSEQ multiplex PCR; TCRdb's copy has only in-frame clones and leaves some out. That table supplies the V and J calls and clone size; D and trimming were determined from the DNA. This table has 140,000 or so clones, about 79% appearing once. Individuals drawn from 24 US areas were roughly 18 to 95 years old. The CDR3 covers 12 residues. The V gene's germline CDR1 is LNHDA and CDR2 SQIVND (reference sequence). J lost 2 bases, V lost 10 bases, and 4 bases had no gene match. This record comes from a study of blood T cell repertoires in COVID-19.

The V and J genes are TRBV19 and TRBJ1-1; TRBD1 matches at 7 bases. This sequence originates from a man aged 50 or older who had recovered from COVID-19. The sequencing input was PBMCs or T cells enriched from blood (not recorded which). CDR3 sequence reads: CATYRGNTEAFF. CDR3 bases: TGTGCCACGTACAGGGGAAACACTGAAGCTTTCTTT.